A single sample is the source of the 32 T cell receptor beta chains below, sequenced in a study of CXCR3-negative and CXCR3-positive naive CD8 T cells. Overall study results and limits: Relative to CXCR3-negative naive cells, CXCR3-positive naive cells had more hydrophobic TRB CDR3s.

Their antigen targets remain unknown. UMI-labeled 5' RACE TRB cDNA libraries were prepared from the cells. TCRdb re-called the 5' RACE reads and gives one entry per CDR3 protein, without DNA. Listed are 150,000 to 180,000 distinct CDR3 sequences; nearly 0.5% falls within the top ten. Input material: naive CXCR3+ CD8+ T cells from blood. As to subset: CD45RO-CCR7+CD27+CD95- naive CD8+ T cells expressing CXCR3 (TNR3+). Every receptor here comes from a human donor in good health. Some clones in this sample may be carry-over from other donors' samples.

This rearrangement joins TRBV7-9 to TRBJ2-1; TCRdb's D call, TRBD1, is unchecked because there is no DNA. The CDR3 totals 18 residues. The germline gives CDR1 SEHNR, CDR2 FQNEAQ (reference sequence). CDR3 protein: CASSLRSGQWGVSNEQFF.

The V and J genes are TRBV7-9 and TRBJ2-7; TCRdb picks TRBD1, but there is no DNA to check that call. This CDR3 is built from 14 residues. Germline V gene data show CDR1 as SEHNR and CDR2 as FQNEAQ (reference sequence). CDR3 region: CASSSSNRDYEQYF.

This chain links TRBV5-5 with TRBJ1-5. The germline V gene has CDR1 SGHKS and CDR2 YYEKEE (reference sequence). This CDR3 spans 15 amino acids. The CDR3 reads CASSNVGGSNQPQHF. The full variable domain, completed using reference TRBV5-5 and TRBJ1-5, is DAGVTQSPTHLIKTRGQQVTLRCSPISGHKSVSWYQQVLGQGPQFIFQYYEKEERGRGNFPDRFSARQFPNYSSELNVNALLLGDSALYLCASSNVGGSNQPQHFGDGTRLSIL.

This rearrangement joins TRBV20-1 to TRBJ2-7; the D gene TCRdb calls, TRBD2, cannot be checked with no DNA. The CDR3 has 17 amino acids. The V gene's germline CDR1 is DFQATT and CDR2 SNEGSKA (reference sequence). CDR3: CSARVIAGGPTPYEQYF.

V usage is TRBV4-1 and J usage is TRBJ1-4; TCRdb proposes TRBD1, but this gene call is untestable without DNA. In germline, CDR1 is MGHRA, CDR2 YSYEKL. This CDR3 comprises 19 residues. This CDR3 reads CASSHSGTGAPLPGEKLFF.

The chain combines TRBV7-8 with TRBJ2-5; TCRdb's assignment of TRBD1 cannot be checked, as there is no DNA. This CDR3 spans 15 amino acids. Germline V gene sequence: CDR1 SGHVS, CDR2 FQNEAQ. The CDR3: CASRTTTGVQETQYF.

CDR3 residues: CASSFTAGNTIYF. The chain carries TRBV28 and TRBJ1-3. The CDR3 totals 13 residues. Germline-derived CDR1 and CDR2 are MDHEN and SYDVKM.

CDR3 amino acids: CASSSDMIYEQYF. The chain recombines TRBV7-8 with TRBJ2-7. Germline V gene lookup returns CDR1 SGHVS and CDR2 FQNEAQ. The CDR3 length is 13 residues.

This chain connects TRBV11-2 to TRBJ2-4. Germline CDR1 SGHAT, CDR2 FQNNGV. This CDR3 is 13 amino acids long. CDR3 protein: CASTEEAKNIQYF.

The chain is built from TRBV5-1 and TRBJ2-1; the TCRdb D gene call, TRBD1, has no DNA to confirm it. Germline CDR1 is SGHRS and CDR2 is YFSETQ. This CDR3 region has 19 residues. The CDR3 here is CASSPYPPTGGGSYNEQFF.

J is TRBJ2-2 and V is TRBV5-6. This CDR3 comprises 14 residues. Germline loops: CDR1 SGHDT, CDR2 YYEEEE. CDR3: CASSLVASYGELFF.

The gene calls are TRBV29-1 and TRBJ2-1; TCRdb's D call, TRBD2, is unchecked because there is no DNA. CDR3 length equals 18 residues. Germline V gene lookup returns CDR1 SQVTM and CDR2 ANQGSEA. The CDR3 sequence: CSVEGGGSGGLVFDEQFF.

J is TRBJ1-1 and V is TRBV9; TCRdb's D call of TRBD1 is untestable without DNA. The CDR3 is made up of 15 amino acids. From germline, CDR1 is SGDLS and CDR2 YYNGEE. The CDR3 sequence is CASSVVFRGDTEAFF.

The chain is built from TRBV20-1 and TRBJ1-1; with no DNA, the TCRdb D assignment of TRBD1 cannot be verified. Germline V gene lookup returns CDR1 DFQATT and CDR2 SNEGSKA (reference sequence). CDR3 length: 13 residues. This chain's CDR3 is CSAKPRGYTEAFF.

The rearrangement uses TRBV5-1 and TRBJ2-7. Germline V gene data show CDR1 as SGHRS and CDR2 as YFSETQ. The CDR3 is 14 residues long. This CDR3 is CASRTDYTHYEQYF.

V is TRBV29-1 and J is TRBJ2-7; TCRdb returns TRBD1, unconfirmable since there is no DNA. Germline CDR1 SQVTM, CDR2 ANQGSEA. The CDR3 sequence is 13 residues long. Here the CDR3 reads CSVLPGTDYEQYF.

This rearrangement joins TRBV11-3 to TRBJ2-3; there is no DNA to check the TCRdb D call of TRBD1. In germline, CDR1 is SGHNT, CDR2 YENEEA. The CDR3 runs to 16 residues. CDR3 region: CASSQAGGGSTDTQYF. The full variable domain, its missing parts supplied by reference TRBV11-3 and TRBJ2-3, is EAGVVQSPRYKIIEKKQPVAFWCNPISGHNTLYWYLQNLGQGPELLIRYENEEAVDDSQLPKDRFSAERLKGVDSTLKIQPAELGDSAVYLCASSQAGGGSTDTQYFGPGTRLTVL.

V is TRBV12-3 or TRBV12-4 and J is TRBJ2-5; the D gene TCRdb calls, TRBD1, cannot be checked with no DNA. The CDR3 loop spans 16 amino acids. The chain's CDR3 is CASTHGRGGRQETQYF.

The V gene is TRBV15, the J gene TRBJ2-5. The CDR3 is 13 amino acids. Germline loops: CDR1 LNHNV, CDR2 YYDKDF (reference sequence). The CDR3 protein is CATSLDLLGTQYF.

This sequence joins TRBV25-1 and TRBJ2-2; TCRdb's D gene call, TRBD1, goes unchecked for lack of DNA. Germline V gives CDR1 MGHDK, CDR2 SYGVNS. The CDR3 extends over 17 amino acids. The CDR3 sequence: CASSDTGDYLNTGELFF.

The rearrangement joins TRBV15 to TRBJ2-2; TCRdb's D gene call, TRBD1, goes unchecked for lack of DNA. Germline CDR1 and CDR2: LNHNV and YYDKDF (reference sequence). The CDR3 spans 14 residues. The CDR3: CATSRDRGAGELFF.

The chain has TRBV2 and TRBJ2-7. The CDR3 sequence is 13 residues long. Germline CDR1 and CDR2: SNHLY and FYNNEI. This CDR3 is CASSEDVWFEQYF.

This chain connects TRBV12-3 or TRBV12-4 to TRBJ2-2; the D gene TCRdb calls, TRBD1, cannot be checked with no DNA. The CDR3 extends over 13 amino acids. CDR3: CASSFRVAGELFF.

This chain connects TRBV24-1 to TRBJ2-2; TCRdb returns TRBD2, unconfirmable since there is no DNA. This CDR3 contains 17 residues. Looked up from germline, CDR1 is KGHDR and CDR2 is SFDVKD. This CDR3 reads CATSALAGGIDTGELFF.

V usage is TRBV20-1 and J usage is TRBJ2-7; TCRdb calls TRBD1, which cannot be checked without DNA. From germline, CDR1 is DFQATT and CDR2 SNEGSKA (reference sequence). The CDR3 spans 14 residues. The CDR3 loop is CSARIGQGSYEQYF.

This chain uses TRBV19 with TRBJ2-1; TCRdb calls TRBD1, which cannot be checked without DNA. The CDR3 extends over 18 amino acids. The V gene's germline CDR1 is LNHDA and CDR2 SQIVND (reference sequence). CDR3 in amino acids: CASSVPPYLQGPASEQFF. The full variable domain, with the rest looked up from reference TRBV19 and TRBJ2-1, is DGGITQSPKYLFRKEGQNVTLSCEQNLNHDAMYWYRQDPGQGLRLIYYSQIVNDFQKGDIAEGYSVSREKKESFPLTVTSAQKNPTAFYLCASSVPPYLQGPASEQFFGPGTRLTVL.

The chain joins TRBV2 to TRBJ2-1; TCRdb reports TRBD2, a call that lacks DNA to check it against. CDR3 size: 14 residues. CDR1 and CDR2 from the germline V gene are SNHLY and FYNNEI. CDR3 region: CASRPPPTYNEQFF.

The chain has TRBV29-1 and TRBJ1-1. Germline V CDR1 and CDR2: SQVTM, ANQGSEA. This CDR3 is 11 amino acids long. CDR3 in amino acids: CSVDLFGRPFF.

V is TRBV20-1 and J is TRBJ2-1; the TCRdb call, TRBD2, lacks DNA for checking. Germline assignment: CDR1 DFQATT and CDR2 SNEGSKA (reference sequence). There are 14 residues in the CDR3. The CDR3 sequence is CSATGTSGGYEQFF.

This sequence joins TRBV3-1 and TRBJ2-7; TCRdb returns TRBD1, unconfirmable since there is no DNA. The CDR3 totals 15 residues. Germline V gene lookup returns CDR1 LGHDT and CDR2 YNNKEL (reference sequence). CDR3 sequence: CASSQDPTGGNEQYF.

The chain couples TRBV29-1 to TRBJ1-2; TCRdb's D call, TRBD1, is unchecked because there is no DNA. CDR1 and CDR2 from the germline V gene are SQVTM and ANQGSEA. The CDR3 length is 15 residues. CDR3 amino acids: CSVESGTVRGYGYTF.

The chain's CDR3 is CSVEDGGQGGLTEAFF. The rearrangement links TRBV29-1 to TRBJ1-1; the TCRdb D gene call, TRBD1, has no DNA to confirm it. CDR3 length: 16 amino acids. Per germline, CDR1 SQVTM and CDR2 ANQGSEA.